The 10 T cell receptor beta chains in this list originate from one sample, sequenced in a study of blood T cell repertoires in COVID-19. Libraries were prepared by immunoSEQ multiplex PCR; TCRdb keeps only in-frame clonotypes and omits some of them. This sample yields tens of thousands of clones, of which around 84% are seen a single time; 12% belongs to the top ten. The sequenced material came from peripheral blood. All receptors come from a human donor in a cohort sampled during active COVID-19.

This rearrangement joins TRBV9 to TRBJ1-1; tentatively, D is TRBD1 (6 bases). Deletions cut 3 bases from V and 6 bases from J, with 18 bases between. CDR1 is SGDLS, CDR2 YYNGEE, per germline. The CDR3 contains 15 residues. CDR3 amino acids: CASSAGLGGLAEAFF. The CDR3 DNA reads as TGTGCCAGCAGCGCGGGGCTGGGGGGGCTCGCTGAAGCTTTCTTT.

This clone showed up just a few times. The chain recombines TRBV5-6 with TRBJ2-7; D perhaps matches TRBD1 (6 bases). In germline, CDR1 is SGHDT, CDR2 YYEEEE. Trimming stripped 0 bases from V and 1 base from J, with 20 bases between. The CDR3 contains 18 residues. The CDR3, as DNA: TGTGCCAGCAGCTTGGTGGACCGAATCACCGGGACATCCTACGAGCAGTACTTC. As protein: CASSLVDRITGTSYEQYF.

The chain couples TRBV20-1 to TRBJ1-1, with TRBD1 matching over 7 bases. With 2 bases clipped from V and 8 bases from J, the junction kept 2 bases outside the gene matches. CDR3 length equals 11 residues. The germline gives CDR1 DFQATT, CDR2 SNEGSKA (reference sequence). The CDR3 region has the DNA TGCAGTGCTAGACTGGACAGGGAAGCTTTCTTT. This sequence encodes CSARLDREAFF.

This rearrangement joins TRBV7-2 to TRBJ2-7, with 8 positions matching TRBD1. V lost 5 bases, J lost 2 bases, and 5 bases stayed unmatched. This CDR3 contains 14 residues. Germline V gene lookup returns CDR1 SGHTA and CDR2 FQGNSA. The CDR3 DNA sequence: TGTGCCAGCAGCCCCTGGACAGGGCCCTACGAGCAGTACTTC. The encoded protein is CASSPWTGPYEQYF.

The chain combines TRBV6-2 or TRBV6-3 with TRBJ1-5, with D possibly matching TRBD1 (5 bases). Trimming took 6 bases from V and 0 from J, leaving 12 bases between them. This CDR3 has 15 amino acids. The V gene's germline CDR1 is MNHEY and CDR2 SVGEGT. CDR3 DNA: TGTGCCAGCAGCGAGACAGCCTATAGCAATCAGCCCCAGCATTTT. This translates into CASSETAYSNQPQHF.

The chain carries TRBV29-1 and TRBJ2-1; TRBD2 matches 8 bases. The J segment lost 7 bases and the V segment lost 5 bases, leaving 7 bases of the junction unmatched. Germline values: CDR1 SQVTM, CDR2 ANQGSEA. This CDR3 spans 13 amino acids. The CDR3 here is CSVPHGLANEQFF. DNA of the CDR3: TGCAGCGTTCCCCACGGACTAGCAAATGAGCAGTTCTTC.

This clone was seen at least ten times. The CDR3 loop is CASSYSISTRGYGYTF. The CDR3 nucleotides are TGTGCCAGCAGTTACTCGATTAGTACGCGCGGCTATGGCTACACCTTC. The chain recombines TRBV6-5 with TRBJ1-2; D is undetermined. From germline, CDR1 is MNHEY and CDR2 SVGAGI. The CDR3 totals 16 residues. Trimming removed 0 bases at V and 4 bases at J, with 15 bases between.

V is TRBV7-2 and J is TRBJ2-7; 12 positions match TRBD2. J lost 3 bases, V lost 5 bases, and 2 bases had no gene match. CDR1 is SGHTA and CDR2 is FQGNSA in the germline V gene. The CDR3 contains 14 residues. The CDR3 DNA is TGTGCCAGCAGCAAACTAGCGGGAGGCTACGAGCAGTACTTC. It encodes CASSKLAGGYEQYF.

The rearrangement uses TRBV30 and TRBJ1-5, with 7 positions matching TRBD1. Germline CDR1 is GTSNPN and CDR2 is SVGIG (reference sequence). The CDR3 loop spans 14 amino acids. After removal of 0 bases from V and 1 base from J, the junction contained 0 bases not matched to a gene. CDR3 amino acids: CAWSVTGSNQPQHF. CDR3 DNA sequence: TGTGCCTGGAGTGTGACAGGGAGCAATCAGCCCCAGCATTTT.

This chain connects TRBV11-2 to TRBJ1-6; the D gene is possibly TRBD1 (5 bases). The CDR3 totals 16 residues. CDR1 SGHAT and CDR2 FQNNGV come from the germline V gene. Trimming left V 2 bases short and J 3 bases short, with 11 bases between. The CDR3 bases are TGTGCCAGCAGCTTAAGCGCAGGGTTCTATAATTCACCCCTCCACTTT. As protein: CASSLSAGFYNSPLHF.